Following are 18 T cell receptor beta chains from one sample sequenced in a study of cytomegalovirus exposure and HLA in healthy donors. Primers: 60 Vbeta forward and 13 Jbeta reverse. The assay was immunoSEQ multiplex PCR, and TCRdb's table has in-frame clones only and misses some. The profile shows approximately 190,000 clones, just under 80% of them singletons. The source material was PBMCs. Receptors were obtained from a woman aged 25 to 45 in good health and CMV-seropositive.

The genes are TRBV6-5 and TRBJ1-5; 7 nucleotides line up with TRBD1. Germline CDR1 reads MNHEY; CDR2 reads SVGAGI. The J segment lost 0 bases and the V segment lost 6 bases, leaving 5 bases of the junction unmatched. This CDR3 contains 15 residues. The CDR3 DNA reads TGTGCCAGCAGACTAACAGGGGATAGCAATCAGCCCCAGCATTTT. Its translation is CASRLTGDSNQPQHF.

The rearrangement joins TRBV2 to TRBJ1-2, with D perhaps TRBD1 (5 bases). There are 15 residues in the CDR3. Trimming stripped 7 bases from V and 2 bases from J, with 17 bases between. The germline V gene has CDR1 SNHLY and CDR2 FYNNEI. The CDR3 region has the DNA TGTGCCAGCAATAGTGACAGTGGGTTCAACTATGGCTACACCTTC. It encodes CASNSDSGFNYGYTF. The full variable domain, with the rest looked up from reference TRBV2 and TRBJ1-2, is EPEVTQTPSHQVTQMGQEVILRCVPISNHLYFYWYRQILGQKVEFLVSFYNNEISEKSEIFDDQFSVERPDGSNFTLKIRSTKLEDSAMYFCASNSDSGFNYGYTFGSGTRLTVV.

J is TRBJ2-2 and V is TRBV27; maybe TRBD2 (5 bases). The CDR3 is made up of 15 amino acids. Trimming removed 7 bases from V and 6 bases from J, with 18 bases in between. CDR1 MNHEY and CDR2 SMNVEV come from the germline V gene (reference sequence). CDR3 sequence (DNA): TGTGCCAGCACGCGGGCAGCATCCCGATCCGGGGAGCTGTTTTTT. It specifies CASTRAASRSGELFF.

The count of this clone is one. V usage is TRBV4-2 and J usage is TRBJ2-1, with 8 bases matching TRBD2. With V trimmed by 4 bases and J by 0 bases, 5 bases remained unmatched. Germline V lookup: CDR1 LGHNA, CDR2 YNFKEQ. The CDR3 is 16 amino acids. The CDR3, as DNA: TGTGCCAGCAGCCGACCGGGGGGGGGCTCCTACAATGAGCAGTTCTTC. Protein: CASSRPGGGSYNEQFF.

This rearrangement joins TRBV19 to TRBJ1-4; D not certain. Germline V gene sequence: CDR1 LNHDA, CDR2 SQIVND (reference sequence). With 6 bases removed from V and 6 bases from J, the gap between germline ends came to 17 bases. The CDR3 is 15 residues long. The CDR3 coding sequence is TGTGCCAGTAGCCCCCAGCGTGCCGGAGATGAAAAACTGTTTTTT. Encoded protein: CASSPQRAGDEKLFF.

The V and J genes are TRBV5-1 and TRBJ2-2; weak D call: TRBD2 (5 bases). V was shortened by 4 bases and J by 1 base, with 8 bases between the two germline ends. CDR3 size: 14 residues. Looked up from germline, CDR1 is SGHRS and CDR2 is YFSETQ. The CDR3 spells CASSRAGNTGELFF. The CDR3 DNA sequence: TGCGCCAGCAGCCGGGCGGGGAACACCGGGGAGCTGTTTTTT.

The V and J genes are TRBV28 and TRBJ1-5; TRBD1 aligns across 7 bases. Germline V lookup: CDR1 MDHEN, CDR2 SYDVKM. This CDR3 region has 14 residues. Losses at the gene ends were 4 bases for V and 7 bases for J; bases not matched to a gene: 7. Here the CDR3 DNA reads TGTGCCAGCAGTTCCCGACAGGGTGGGCAGCCCCAGCATTTT. Its translation is CASSSRQGGQPQHF.

The chain has TRBV4-2 and TRBJ2-3; 7 nucleotides match TRBD2. After removal of 0 bases from V and 4 bases from J, the junction contained 4 bases not matched to a gene. Germline values: CDR1 LGHNA, CDR2 YNFKEQ. The CDR3 is made up of 15 amino acids. The DNA for the CDR3 is TGTGCCAGCAGCCAAGAGGGAGGGTCCCCAGATACGCAGTATTTT. Amino acid sequence: CASSQEGGSPDTQYF.

In DNA form, the CDR3 reads TGTGCCATCAGTGGGGCCTCCGGGACAGGGGGCTACGAGCAGTACTTC. Residues: CAISGASGTGGYEQYF. The rearrangement uses TRBV10-3 and TRBJ2-5; TRBD1 matches 11 bases. The DNA end is more similar to TRBJ2-7, so the J call may be wrong. This CDR3 comprises 16 residues. Germline V gives CDR1 ENHRY, CDR2 SYGVKD.

The V gene is TRBV4-1, the J gene TRBJ2-1; possibly TRBD1 for D (6 bases). This CDR3 is 16 amino acids long. Germline values: CDR1 MGHRA, CDR2 YSYEKL. V was shortened by 1 base and J by 2 bases, with 12 bases between the two germline ends. In nucleotides, the CDR3 is TGCGCCAGCAGCCAAGCCCAGGGGCACCCCTACAATGAGCAGTTCTTC. This sequence encodes CASSQAQGHPYNEQFF.

This chain connects TRBV5-1 to TRBJ1-1; 8 positions agree with TRBD1. The V gene's germline CDR1 is SGHRS and CDR2 YFSETQ. The ends lost 0 bases at V and 1 base at J; junction bases unmatched: 5. CDR3 length equals 16 residues. CDR3 nucleotide sequence: TGCGCCAGCAGCTTGGCCGCCGGGACAGGGAACACTGAAGCTTTCTTT. Its protein is CASSLAAGTGNTEAFF.

This chain uses TRBV6-1 with TRBJ2-5; 8 bases match TRBD1. Germline CDR1 reads MNHNS; CDR2 reads SASEGT. Trimming cost V 4 bases and J 7 bases; bases outside gene matches: 5. The CDR3 is 13 amino acids. CDR3 in amino acids: CASSGTGSATQYF. In DNA, the CDR3 is TGTGCCAGCAGTGGGACAGGGTCTGCGACCCAGTACTTC.

The chain combines TRBV10-3 with TRBJ2-4; D possibly corresponds to TRBD1 (6 bases). The germline CDR1 and CDR2 sequences are ENHRY and SYGVKD. CDR3 length: 16 residues. Trimming removed 5 bases at V and 0 bases at J, with 14 bases between. CDR3 DNA sequence: TGTGCCATCAGTTCCTCAGGGGACCTAGCCAAAAACATTCAGTACTTC. Protein: CAISSSGDLAKNIQYF.

The chain is built from TRBV2 and TRBJ1-1, with 8 positions matching TRBD1. From germline, CDR1 is SNHLY and CDR2 FYNNEI. The V gene end was trimmed by 3 bases and the J gene end by 11 bases; junction bases not matched to a gene: 2. The CDR3 covers 11 residues. The chain's CDR3 is CASSDNRGAFF. CDR3 bases: TGTGCCAGCAGTGATAACAGGGGGGCTTTCTTT. Filled out from reference TRBV2 and TRBJ1-1, the complete variable domain reads EPEVTQTPSHQVTQMGQEVILRCVPISNHLYFYWYRQILGQKVEFLVSFYNNEISEKSEIFDDQFSVERPDGSNFTLKIRSTKLEDSAMYFCASSDNRGAFFGQGTRLTVV.

The chain recombines TRBV5-1 with TRBJ2-7; D call uncertain. Germline CDR1 SGHRS, CDR2 YFSETQ. V was trimmed by 5 bases and J by 0 bases, leaving 9 bases between them. CDR3 length equals 13 residues. In DNA form, the CDR3 reads TGCGCCAGCAGTTTCACGAGCTCCTACGAGCAGTACTTC. Translation gives CASSFTSSYEQYF.

This clone was picked up one time. The V and J genes are TRBV7-3 and TRBJ1-2, with D perhaps matching TRBD1 (6 bases). V gave up 1 base and J gave up 7 bases, with 19 bases separating them. CDR1 SGHTA and CDR2 FQGTGA come from the germline V gene. The CDR3 covers 16 residues. CDR3 nucleotide sequence: TGTGCCAGCAGCTTAAGTGGGGGGGGCAGGGGATCTGGCTACACCTTC. It specifies CASSLSGGGRGSGYTF.

This chain links TRBV10-3 with TRBJ2-7, with 11 bases matching TRBD2. The CDR3 consists of 19 residues. Unmatched junction bases numbered 22, after V lost 8 bases and J lost 4 bases. Germline V lookup: CDR1 ENHRY, CDR2 SYGVKD. CDR3 nucleotide sequence: TGTGCCATCGGGGGAACGGAGCTAGCGGGAGGCCGTAGAGTATACGAGCAGTACTTC. Translation gives CAIGGTELAGGRRVYEQYF.

The chain is built from TRBV5-6 and TRBJ2-7; D not resolved. Trimming cost V 2 bases and J 0 bases, with 9 bases left between them. Germline lookup yields CDR1 SGHDT and CDR2 YYEEEE. The CDR3 has 14 residues. The CDR3 nucleotides read TGTGCCAGCAGCTTCCGAGTTATCTCCTACGAGCAGTACTTC. Its protein product is CASSFRVISYEQYF.